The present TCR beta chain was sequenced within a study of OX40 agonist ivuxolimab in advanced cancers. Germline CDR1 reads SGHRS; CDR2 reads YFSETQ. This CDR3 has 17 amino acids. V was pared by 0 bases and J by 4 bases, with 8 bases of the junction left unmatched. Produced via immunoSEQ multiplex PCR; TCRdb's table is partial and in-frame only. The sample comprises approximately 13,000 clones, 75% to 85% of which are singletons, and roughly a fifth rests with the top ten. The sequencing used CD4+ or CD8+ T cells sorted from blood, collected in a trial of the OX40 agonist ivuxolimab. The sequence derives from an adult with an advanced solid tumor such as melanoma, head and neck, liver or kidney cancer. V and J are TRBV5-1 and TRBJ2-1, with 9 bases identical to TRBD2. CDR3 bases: TGCGCCAGCAGCTTGGGCCTAGCGGGGAACCTTTACAATGAGCAGTTCTTC. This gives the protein CASSLGLAGNLYNEQFF.